The entry below gives a single TCR beta chain sequence along with its context. Its antigen is unidentified. During its preparation, the TCRbeta library received unique molecular identifiers. MiXCR, applied by TCRdb to the PCR reads, yields one record per CDR3 protein. Of about 900,000 distinct CDR3 sequences listed, about 26% were seen once; the top ten hold roughly 31%. The sample belongs to a study of T-cell reconstitution after alpha-beta-depleted transplantation in children. Regarding the study as a whole: It was reported that alpha-beta T cells came from several hundred expanded graft clones (about two months after transplant). Fresh T-cell production supplied most of the T-cell counts and diversity seen one year after transplant.

The junction had 8 bases not matched to a gene; V was cut back by 5 bases and J by 8 bases. The CDR3 consists of 14 residues. The sequence came from a boy younger than two who had a stem cell transplant for SCID, so the T cells may come from the graft donor. The chain has TRBV12-3 or TRBV12-4 and TRBJ2-1, with 8 bases matching TRBD1. This specimen was PBMCs, mostly from graft donor cells, taken 360 days after TCRalphabeta/CD19-depleted stem cell transplant. CDR3 sequence (DNA): TGTGCCAGCAGTCAGGACAGGGCCTCGGATGAGCAGTTCTTC. This translates into CASSQDRASDEQFF.